These 2 T cell receptor beta chains share one sample of origin, sequenced in a study of shared clonotypes between healthy human individuals. TCRdb's table, derived via immunoSEQ multiplex PCR, lists solely in-frame clones and lacks some. The sample contains about 2 million clones, 85% to 95% of which appear only once. Sequencing input: naive CD4+ T cells sorted from blood. The subset: CD45RA+ positively selected. The source of these receptors is a man younger than 30 in good health.

The rearrangement joins TRBV5-4 to TRBJ1-1, with 8 bases fitting TRBD1. The V and J ends lost 4 bases and 4 bases, in that order; junction bases with no gene match: 6. CDR1 and CDR2 (germline): SGHNT, YYREEE (reference sequence). The CDR3 contains 14 residues. The CDR3 region has the DNA TGTGCCAGCAGCCTCAGGGGGCCGGGCACTGAAGCTTTCTTT. This codes for CASSLRGPGTEAFF.

The chain links TRBV4-1 to TRBJ1-6, with no clear D. This CDR3 has 16 amino acids. Trimming stripped 0 bases from V and 0 bases from J, with 6 bases between. Germline V gives CDR1 MGHRA, CDR2 YSYEKL. The CDR3 here is CASSQDWSSYNSPLHF. The DNA of the CDR3 is TGCGCCAGCAGCCAAGATTGGAGCTCCTATAATTCACCCCTCCACTTT.